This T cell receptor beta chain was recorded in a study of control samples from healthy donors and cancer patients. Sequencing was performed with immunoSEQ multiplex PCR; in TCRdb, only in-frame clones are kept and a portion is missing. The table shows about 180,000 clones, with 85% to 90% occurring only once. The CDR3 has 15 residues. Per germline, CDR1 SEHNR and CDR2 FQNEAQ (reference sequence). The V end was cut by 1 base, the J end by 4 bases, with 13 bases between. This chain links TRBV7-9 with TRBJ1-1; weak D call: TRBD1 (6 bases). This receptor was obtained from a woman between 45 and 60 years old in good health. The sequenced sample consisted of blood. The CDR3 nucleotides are TGTGCCAGCAGCTTAGAGTGGGGGGGCACCACTGAAGCTTTCTTT. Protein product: CASSLEWGGTTEAFF.